This T cell receptor (beta chain) is from a study of T cells after yellow fever vaccination. Study-level results: Most clones from primary vaccination resurfaced after the booster (around 97% CD4, more than 75% CD8).

In its sample, this clonotype was seen a few times. Its specificity is unknown. The authors made TCR cDNA by 5'RACE template switching, adding a universal primer site and UMIs. TCRdb re-derived calls from the 5' RACE reads in MiXCR, one entry per CDR3 protein. The sample includes 620,000 or so distinct CDR3 sequences, 9% to 15% seen only once; the top ten take about 15%. Germline lookup yields CDR1 ENHRY and CDR2 SYGVKD. This CDR3 is 13 amino acids long. V was clipped by 6 bases and J by 3 bases; unmatched bases: 4. The material was PBMCs, obtained on the day of the yellow fever booster vaccination. The chain employs TRBV10-3 and TRBJ2-5; 7 bases fit TRBD1. This receptor was identified in a man aged 25 to 45 who received the YFV17D yellow fever vaccine. CDR3 residues: CAIRTGIEETQYF. The CDR3 DNA sequence: TGTGCCATCAGGACAGGGATAGAAGAGACCCAGTACTTC.